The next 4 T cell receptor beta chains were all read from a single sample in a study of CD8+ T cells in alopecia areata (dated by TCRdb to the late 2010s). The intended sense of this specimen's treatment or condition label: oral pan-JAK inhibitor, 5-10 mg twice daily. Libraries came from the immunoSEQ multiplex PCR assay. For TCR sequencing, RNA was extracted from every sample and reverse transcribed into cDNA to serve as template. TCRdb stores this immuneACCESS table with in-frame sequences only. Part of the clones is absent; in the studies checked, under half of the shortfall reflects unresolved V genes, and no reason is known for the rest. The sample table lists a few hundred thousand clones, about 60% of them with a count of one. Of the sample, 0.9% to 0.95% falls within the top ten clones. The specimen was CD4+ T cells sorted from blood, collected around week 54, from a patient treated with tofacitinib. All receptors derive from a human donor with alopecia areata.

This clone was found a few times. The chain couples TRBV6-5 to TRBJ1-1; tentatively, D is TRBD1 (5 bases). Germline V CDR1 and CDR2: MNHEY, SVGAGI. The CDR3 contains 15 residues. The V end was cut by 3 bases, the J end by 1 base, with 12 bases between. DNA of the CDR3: TGTGCCAGCAGTTATAGTCAGGGCCGGAACACTGAAGCTTTCTTT. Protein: CASSYSQGRNTEAFF.

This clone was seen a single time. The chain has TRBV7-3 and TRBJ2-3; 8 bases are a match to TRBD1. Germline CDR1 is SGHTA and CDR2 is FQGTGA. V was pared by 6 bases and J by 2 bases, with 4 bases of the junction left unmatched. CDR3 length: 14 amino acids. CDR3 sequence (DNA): TGTGCCAGCAGTTGGGACAGGTACACAGATACGCAGTATTTT. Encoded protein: CASSWDRYTDTQYF.

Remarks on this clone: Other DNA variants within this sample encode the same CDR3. CDR3 loop: CAWSPGLYEQYF. Here the CDR3 DNA reads TGTGCCTGGAGTCCCGGACTCTACGAGCAGTACTTC. This rearrangement joins TRBV30 to TRBJ2-7, with D perhaps TRBD2 (5 bases). The germline V gene encodes CDR1 GTSNPN and CDR2 SVGIG (reference sequence). This CDR3 has 12 residues. The V end was cut by 2 bases, the J end by 3 bases, with 8 bases between.

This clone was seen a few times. CDR3 region: CASSLGFRTASFPNEQYF. The CDR3 DNA reads TGTGCCAGCAGCTTAGGATTCCGTACGGCTAGCTTTCCTAACGAGCAGTACTTC. This sequence joins TRBV7-2 and TRBJ2-7; possible D gene TRBD2, 5 bases. From germline, CDR1 is SGHTA and CDR2 FQGNSA. Trimming shortened V by 1 base and J by 5 bases, and 24 bases separated the two germline ends. This CDR3 is 18 amino acids long.